These T cell receptor beta chains were read from a single sample in a study of CXCR3-negative and CXCR3-positive naive CD8 T cells. TCRdb processed the 5' RACE reads again and assigns one entry to each CDR3 protein, with no DNA. In total, the table holds approximately 130,000 distinct CDR3 sequences. The sequenced sample consisted of naive CXCR3+ CD8+ T cells from blood. These TCRs come from a human donor in good health. Some clones in this sample may be carry-over from other donors' samples. The CDR3 runs from the conserved cysteine through the conserved F or W.

>TRBJ1-2|TRBV21-1
CASSKVVREASSYGYTF
>TRBJ2-5|TRBV10-3
CAILEREQGRETQYF
>TRBJ2-5|TRBV6-6
CASSLGRTFQETQYF
>TRBJ2-1|TRBV27
CASRRTGSYEQFF
>TRBJ1-1|TRBV12-3/TRBV12-4
CASSIGGMNTEAFF
>TRBJ2-4|TRBV7-9
CASSLPSHIQYF
>TRBJ2-3|TRBV5-1
CASSDQTVVTQYF
>TRBJ1-1|TRBV15
CATSRDRAGDTEAFF
>TRBJ2-3|TRBV12-2
CASRFDCGGASTDTQYF
>TRBJ2-3|TRBV5-4
CASSRSGGITDTQYF
>TRBJ1-5|TRBV7-8
CASSLPDRGNQPQHF